Shown below are 21 T cell receptor beta chains from a single sample sequenced in a study of ipilimumab plus nivolumab after autologous stem cell transplantation. Profiling relied on immunoSEQ multiplex PCR, and the TCRdb table lists in-frame clones only, not all of them. The data hold roughly 16,000 clones, with roughly four fifths observed a single time. Sequencing was performed on PBMCs, taken in a trial of ipilimumab plus nivolumab as post-transplant consolidation. These receptors were obtained from a male donor with diffuse large B-cell lymphoma.

This rearrangement joins TRBV5-1 to TRBJ2-7; TRBD2 aligns across 7 bases. The CDR3 is 14 amino acids. In germline, CDR1 is SGHRS, CDR2 YFSETQ. V trimming: 2 bases; J trimming: 1 base; junction bases outside the gene matches: 3. CDR3: CASSLSGKSYEQYF. The CDR3 coding sequence is TGCGCCAGCAGCTTAAGCGGGAAGTCCTACGAGCAGTACTTC.

This clone was observed once. The chain is built from TRBV5-1 and TRBJ2-5; 8 bases match TRBD2. The ends lost 2 bases at V and 4 bases at J; junction bases unmatched: 4. The CDR3 contains 14 residues. Per germline, CDR1 SGHRS and CDR2 YFSETQ. The CDR3 DNA reads as TGCGCCAGCAGCTTATCGGGGGGGTCAGAGACCCAGTACTTC. Its protein product is CASSLSGGSETQYF. The whole variable domain, remainder taken from reference TRBV5-1 and TRBJ2-5, is KAGVTQTPRYLIKTRGQQVTLSCSPISGHRSVSWYQQTPGQGLQFLFEYFSETQRNKGNFPGRFSGRQFSNSRSEMNVSTLELGDSALYLCASSLSGGSETQYFGPGTRLLVL.

This chain connects TRBV15 to TRBJ1-1, with D unclear. The CDR3 consists of 13 residues. The germline gives CDR1 LNHNV, CDR2 YYDKDF (reference sequence). Trimming cost V 0 bases and J 6 bases, with 8 bases left between them. The CDR3 spells CATSREGGPEAFF. The DNA of the CDR3 is TGTGCCACCAGCAGAGAGGGTGGCCCTGAAGCTTTCTTT.

The rearrangement uses TRBV6-1 and TRBJ1-3; D unresolved. This CDR3 has 13 amino acids. Between the trimmed V and J ends, which lost 4 bases and 0 bases, there was a span of 4 bases. CDR1 and CDR2 (germline): MNHNS, SASEGT. The CDR3 bases are TGTGCCAGCAGTGTAGACTCTGGAAACACCATATATTTT. Encoded protein: CASSVDSGNTIYF.

In its sample, this clone was seen a few times. The chain uses TRBV7-8 and TRBJ1-5; unclear D gene. Germline CDR1 reads SGHVS; CDR2 reads FQNEAQ. The CDR3 has 15 residues. Trimming took off 6 bases at V and 3 bases at J, with 15 bases between the two ends. The CDR3 DNA reads as TGTGCCAGCAGTTCCGGGGTAGAATCCAATCAGCCCCAGCATTTT. As protein: CASSSGVESNQPQHF. The entire variable domain, with the rest obtained from reference TRBV7-8 and TRBJ1-5, is as follows: GAGVSQSPRYKVAKRGQDVALRCDPISGHVSLFWYQQALGQGPEFLTYFQNEAQLDKSGLPSDRFFAERPEGSVSTLKIQRTQQEDSAVYLCASSSGVESNQPQHFGDGTRLSIL.

This clone was recorded only once. The chain employs TRBV18 and TRBJ2-7, with TRBD2 matching 8 bases. V lost 6 bases, J lost 0 bases, and 4 bases stayed unmatched. Germline CDR1 and CDR2: KGHSH and LQKENI. This CDR3 contains 14 residues. CDR3 nucleotides: TGTGCCAGCTCGCGCGGGGGGTTCTCCTACGAGCAGTACTTC. Translating gives CASSRGGFSYEQYF. Looking up the rest from reference TRBV18 and TRBJ2-7 gives the full variable domain: NAGVMQNPRHLVRRRGQEARLRCSPMKGHSHVYWYRQLPEEGLKFMVYLQKENIIDESGMPKERFSAEFPKEGPSILRIQQVVRGDSAAYFCASSRGGFSYEQYFGPGTRLTVT.

The CDR3 is CASSLKPRGDTQYF. CDR3 in DNA: TGTGCCAGCAGCTTGAAACCGAGGGGTGATACGCAGTATTTT. V gene TRBV7-8 combines with J gene TRBJ2-3; D could derive from TRBD1 or TRBD2 (5 bases each). The CDR3 is made up of 14 amino acids. CDR1 and CDR2 (germline): SGHVS, FQNEAQ. V was cut by 3 bases and J by 6 bases, with 13 bases left in between.

The genes are TRBV9 and TRBJ2-2, with 7 positions matching TRBD1. The V and J ends lost 3 bases and 6 bases, in that order; junction bases with no gene match: 2. Germline CDR1 SGDLS, CDR2 YYNGEE. This CDR3 comprises 13 residues. The CDR3 region has the DNA TGTGCCAGCAGCGCAACAGGGGCCGGGGAGCTGTTTTTT. It specifies CASSATGAGELFF.

The chain recombines TRBV5-1 with TRBJ1-1; TRBD1 matches at 9 bases. After removal of 4 bases from V and 0 bases from J, the junction contained 10 bases not matched to a gene. The CDR3 loop spans 17 amino acids. Germline lookup yields CDR1 SGHRS and CDR2 YFSETQ. The CDR3 coding sequence is TGCGCCAGCAGCCACCTACGGGGACAGGGAGTGAACACTGAAGCTTTCTTT. Its protein product is CASSHLRGQGVNTEAFF.

This clone was counted between two and nine times. J is TRBJ1-2 and V is TRBV6-1, with TRBD1 as a possible D gene (5 bases). Trimming pared 7 bases from V and 5 bases from J, leaving 20 bases between. Germline values: CDR1 MNHNS, CDR2 SASEGT. This CDR3 has 15 amino acids. The CDR3 sequence: CASTPGGSFKYGYTF. CDR3 DNA sequence: TGTGCCAGCACCCCGGGGGGGAGTTTTAAGTATGGCTACACCTTC.

The CDR3 DNA follows: TGTGCCAGCGGACCTACGGGGGGCAATCAGCCCCAGCATTTT. Protein sequence: CASGPTGGNQPQHF. The V call is TRBV6-6, the J call TRBJ1-5; the D gene is possibly TRBD1 (5 bases). The CDR3 loop spans 14 amino acids. Germline lookup yields CDR1 MNHNY and CDR2 SVGAGI (reference sequence). V lost 8 bases and J lost 2, with 13 bases in between.

The CDR3 DNA sequence: TGTGCCAGTAGTCCGCAGGTGGTCTCCTACGAGCAGTACTTC. Its protein is CASSPQVVSYEQYF. V and J are TRBV19 and TRBJ2-7; D gene ambiguous. Germline CDR1 is LNHDA and CDR2 is SQIVND (reference sequence). The CDR3 has 14 residues. The V end lost 5 bases, the J end lost 0 bases, and 11 bases lay between the germline ends.

The CDR3 is CASRRLVVEQFF. CDR3 in DNA: TGTGCCAGCAGACGACTAGTTGTTGAGCAGTTCTTC. This rearrangement joins TRBV13 to TRBJ2-1; TRBD2 is a possible D gene (6 bases). Trimming took off 6 bases at V and 9 bases at J, with 12 bases between the two ends. CDR3 length: 12 residues. Germline CDR1 is PRHDT and CDR2 is FYEKMQ (reference sequence).

This chain joins TRBV29-1 and TRBJ1-4; 7 nucleotides match TRBD1. Trimming removed 6 bases from V and 8 bases from J; junction bases left unmatched: 12. The CDR3 spans 14 residues. Germline V gene data show CDR1 as SQVTM and CDR2 as ANQGSEA. The CDR3 is CSVGGTGQVEKLFF. CDR3 DNA sequence: TGCAGCGTCGGGGGAACCGGACAGGTCGAAAAACTGTTTTTT.

This CDR3 reads CASSATDTQYF. For the CDR3, the DNA is TGCGCCAGCAGTGCCACCGATACGCAGTATTTT. The chain carries TRBV10-1 and TRBJ2-3; D not certain. V shed 4 bases and J shed 6 bases, with 5 bases lying between them. The CDR3 covers 11 residues. From germline, CDR1 is WNHNN and CDR2 SYGVQD (reference sequence).

The chain combines TRBV5-1 with TRBJ2-7; 10 bases map to TRBD1. CDR3 length: 15 residues. The germline V gene has CDR1 SGHRS and CDR2 YFSETQ. Losses at the gene ends were 0 bases for V and 3 bases for J; bases not matched to a gene: 3. The CDR3 protein is CASSLVRTGGYEQYF. The CDR3 bases are TGCGCCAGCAGCTTGGTTAGGACAGGGGGCTACGAGCAGTACTTC.

Only one count was recorded for this clone. For the CDR3, the DNA is TGTGCCAGCAGCCAAGATCAGCAAAGCCACGAGCAGTACTTC. Translation gives CASSQDQQSHEQYF. The chain uses TRBV14 and TRBJ2-7; D is uncertain. The V gene lost 0 bases and the J gene lost 5 bases, with 11 bases spanning the gap. This CDR3 spans 14 amino acids. CDR1 is SGHDN, CDR2 FVKESK, per germline. Combining the CDR3 with reference TRBV14 and TRBJ2-7 gives the whole variable domain EAGVTQFPSHSVIEKGQTVTLRCDPISGHDNLYWYRRVMGKEIKFLLHFVKESKQDESGMPNNRFLAERTGGTYSTLKVQPAELEDSGVYFCASSQDQQSHEQYFGPGTRLTVT.

The chain recombines TRBV6-5 with TRBJ2-7; D is uncertain. Trimming shortened V by 5 bases and J by 6 bases, and 14 bases separated the two germline ends. From germline, CDR1 is MNHEY and CDR2 SVGAGI. This CDR3 has 13 residues. The CDR3 DNA reads TGTGCCAGCAGTCGTCTTGTGGGATCCGAGCAGTACTTC. Its translation is CASSRLVGSEQYF.

The chain is built from TRBV5-4 and TRBJ2-1; perhaps TRBD1 as D (6 bases). Germline V CDR1 and CDR2: SGHNT, YYREEE (reference sequence). The CDR3 extends over 13 amino acids. V was cut by 3 bases and J by 7 bases, with 11 bases left in between. CDR3 DNA: TGTGCCAGCAGCTCTGAAAGGGGGAATGAGCAGTTCTTC. Protein product: CASSSERGNEQFF.

This rearrangement joins TRBV10-1 to TRBJ1-6, with D maybe TRBD1 (5 bases). The V gene lost 4 bases and the J gene lost 10 bases, with 8 bases spanning the gap. Looked up from germline, CDR1 is WNHNN and CDR2 is SYGVQD (reference sequence). CDR3 size: 12 residues. The CDR3 nucleotides read TGCGCCAGCAGTGGCGGGGACTCACCCCTCCACTTT. It codes for CASSGGDSPLHF.

V usage is TRBV5-4 and J usage is TRBJ1-2; the D is unclear. Germline V gene sequence: CDR1 SGHNT, CDR2 YYREEE (reference sequence). V lost 0 bases, J lost 7 bases, and 10 bases lay in between. This CDR3 comprises 13 residues. The CDR3 here is CASSLAVEGGYTF. In DNA form, the CDR3 reads TGTGCCAGCAGCTTGGCCGTTGAGGGTGGCTACACCTTC.